The 25 T cell receptor beta chains listed next were all sequenced from one sample in a study of blood T cell repertoires in COVID-19. Measured with immunoSEQ multiplex PCR; TCRdb has only the in-frame clones, and not every one. This table has some 330,000 clones, around 87% appearing once. The specimen sequenced was PBMCs or T cells enriched from blood (not recorded which). All receptors derive from a middle-aged man in a cohort exposed to, infected with or recovered from COVID-19 (not recorded which).

This clone was seen once. The CDR3: CASSPQLTEKLFF. The CDR3 region has the DNA TGTGCCAGTAGCCCCCAACTGACAGAAAAACTGTTTTTT. The gene calls are TRBV19 and TRBJ1-4; D is uncertain. The ends were cut back, 6 bases at V and 8 bases at J, with 13 bases in the middle. CDR1 LNHDA and CDR2 SQIVND come from the germline V gene (reference sequence). CDR3 length: 13 residues.

J is TRBJ1-2 and V is TRBV28; 11 bases are shared with TRBD1. Germline CDR1 and CDR2: MDHEN and SYDVKM. This CDR3 has 15 residues. V lost 4 bases, J lost 7 bases, and 8 bases stayed unmatched. Written as DNA, the CDR3 is TGTGCCAGCAGTTCCGGGACAGGGGGGACCCGTGGCTACACCTTC. It encodes CASSSGTGGTRGYTF.

In its sample, this clone was seen once. The rearrangement links TRBV5-1 to TRBJ1-2, with 7 bases identical to TRBD1. The CDR3 has 13 residues. Per germline, CDR1 SGHRS and CDR2 YFSETQ. Losses at the gene ends were 3 bases for V and 6 bases for J; bases not matched to a gene: 5. For the CDR3, the DNA is TGCGCCAGCAGCTCCGGACAGGTGGATGGCTACACCTTC. Translating it yields CASSSGQVDGYTF.

The chain joins TRBV18 to TRBJ1-2; 7 nucleotides align to TRBD1. Germline V gene sequence: CDR1 KGHSH, CDR2 LQKENI. With V trimmed by 4 bases and J by 2 bases, 4 bases remained unmatched. CDR3 size: 14 residues. The DNA of the CDR3 is TGTGCCAGCTCACTGACGGGACAGAACTATGGCTACACCTTC. Translation gives CASSLTGQNYGYTF.

The rearrangement joins TRBV28 to TRBJ1-5; 8 nucleotides match TRBD1. This CDR3 has 15 amino acids. The germline V gene encodes CDR1 MDHEN and CDR2 SYDVKM. Unmatched junction bases numbered 9, after V lost 4 bases and J lost 7 bases. CDR3 residues: CASSSGQGLKQPQHF. CDR3 bases: TGTGCCAGCAGTTCCGGACAGGGTCTAAAGCAGCCCCAGCATTTT. The full variable domain, completed using reference TRBV28 and TRBJ1-5, is DVKVTQSSRYLVKRTGEKVFLECVQDMDHENMFWYRQDPGLGLRLIYFSYDVKMKEKGDIPEGYSVSREKKERFSLILESASTNQTSMYLCASSSGQGLKQPQHFGDGTRLSIL.

The rearrangement links TRBV5-5 to TRBJ2-7; 10 bases agree with TRBD2. Germline V gives CDR1 SGHKS, CDR2 YYEKEE (reference sequence). V lost 0 bases and J lost 6; bases outside the gene matches: 6. This CDR3 region has 15 residues. The CDR3 sequence: CASSLEPSGRAEQYF. The CDR3 nucleotides are TGTGCCAGCAGCTTGGAGCCTAGCGGGAGAGCCGAGCAGTACTTC.

This clone has only a few counts. Other DNA sequences of this sample code for an identical CDR3. This rearrangement joins TRBV18 to TRBJ2-7; unclear D gene. CDR1 and CDR2 (germline): KGHSH, LQKENI. Trimming removed 3 bases at V and 6 bases at J, with 6 bases between. CDR3 length: 11 residues. The CDR3, as DNA: TGTGCCAGCTCACCTGAGCGCGAGCAGTACTTC. This gives the protein CASSPEREQYF. Complete variable domain (other parts from reference TRBV18 and TRBJ2-7): NAGVMQNPRHLVRRRGQEARLRCSPMKGHSHVYWYRQLPEEGLKFMVYLQKENIIDESGMPKERFSAEFPKEGPSILRIQQVVRGDSAAYFCASSPEREQYFGPGTRLTVT.

The chain links TRBV4-1 to TRBJ1-5, with D possibly matching TRBD1 (5 bases). Trimming left V 0 bases short and J 8 bases short, with 17 bases between. The CDR3 sequence is 16 residues long. Germline CDR1 and CDR2: MGHRA and YSYEKL. Here the CDR3 DNA reads TGCGCCAGCAGCCAAGATTCGGGGGGAGATAGAAAGCCCCAGCATTTT. Translation gives CASSQDSGGDRKPQHF.

V and J are TRBV11-2 and TRBJ1-1; no reliable D call. The CDR3 is 15 residues long. The V and J ends lost 5 bases and 1 base respectively, with 14 bases between them. Germline V gene lookup returns CDR1 SGHAT and CDR2 FQNNGV. The CDR3 loop reads CASSINLDKNTEAFF. In DNA, the CDR3 is TGTGCCAGCAGCATTAACCTCGACAAGAACACTGAAGCTTTCTTT.

This clone was observed a few times. The chain couples TRBV27 to TRBJ2-7; 7 nucleotides agree with TRBD2. Germline loops: CDR1 MNHEY, CDR2 SMNVEV (reference sequence). The CDR3 consists of 13 residues. V trimming: 2 bases; J trimming: 3 bases; junction bases outside the gene matches: 1. CDR3 sequence (DNA): TGTGCCAGCAGTTTAAAGCGGGGCTACGAGCAGTACTTC. Translated, it gives CASSLKRGYEQYF.

This clone has just a few counts. The gene calls are TRBV19 and TRBJ1-6; 7 nucleotides agree with TRBD1. CDR1 LNHDA and CDR2 SQIVND come from the germline V gene (reference sequence). With 5 bases clipped from V and 6 bases from J, the junction kept 16 bases outside the gene matches. This CDR3 is 18 amino acids long. CDR3: CASSHGQALSRGNSPLHF. The DNA for the CDR3 is TGTGCCAGTAGTCACGGACAGGCCCTTTCTAGGGGTAATTCACCCCTCCACTTT.

The chain carries TRBV12-5 and TRBJ1-2; D uncertain. The ends were cut back, 5 bases at V and 7 bases at J, with 14 bases in the middle. Germline V lookup: CDR1 LGHNT, CDR2 FRNRAP. The CDR3 sequence is 13 residues long. The CDR3: CASGPEGVPGYTF. The CDR3 DNA follows: TGTGCTAGTGGTCCGGAGGGCGTACCTGGCTACACCTTC.

There are a few counts of this clone. An end of the junction does not agree with germline; a read error may underlie this. The chain uses TRBV2 and TRBJ1-6; the D gene is possibly TRBD1 (5 bases). This CDR3 has 14 residues. Looked up from germline, CDR1 is SNHLY and CDR2 is FYNNEI. The CDR3 nucleotides read TGTGCCAGCAGAGAAGACAGTTCTAATTCACCCCTCCACTTT. Protein sequence: CASREDSSNSPLHF. The full variable domain, rest sourced from reference TRBV2 and TRBJ1-6, is EPEVTQTPSHQVTQMGQEVILRCVPISNHLYFYWYRQILGQKVEFLVSFYNNEISEKSEIFDDQFSVERPDGSNFTLKIRSTKLEDSAMYFCASREDSSNSPLHFGNGTRLTVT.

This clone occurred once. The V gene is TRBV4-2, the J gene TRBJ2-1, with TRBD2 matching over 15 bases. After removal of 1 base from V and 8 bases from J, the junction contained 6 bases not matched to a gene. The CDR3 covers 17 residues. Germline CDR1 reads LGHNA; CDR2 reads YNFKEQ. The CDR3 reads CASSQGTSGRESHEQFF. CDR3 sequence (DNA): TGTGCCAGCAGCCAAGGGACTAGCGGGAGGGAGTCCCATGAGCAGTTCTTC.

The V and J genes are TRBV27 and TRBJ1-1; no clear D gene. The CDR3 is 13 residues long. Germline V gives CDR1 MNHEY, CDR2 SMNVEV (reference sequence). V was pared by 2 bases and J by 1 base, with 5 bases between. The CDR3, as DNA: TGTGCCAGCAGTTTAACAGCGAACACTGAAGCTTTCTTT. Translating it yields CASSLTANTEAFF.

CDR3 residues: CASGTLSWEQFF. The DNA for the CDR3 is TGTGCCAGCGGGACACTGTCGTGGGAGCAGTTCTTC. V and J are TRBV6-5 and TRBJ2-1; a possible D gene is TRBD1 (6 bases). In germline, CDR1 is MNHEY, CDR2 SVGAGI. Trimming removed 8 bases from V and 10 bases from J, with 15 bases in between. CDR3 size: 12 residues.

In this sample, this clone turned up a few times. Other nucleotide sequences from this sample produce the same CDR3. This chain joins TRBV30 and TRBJ2-7, with D maybe TRBD1 (5 bases). V was shortened by 0 bases and J by 7 bases, with 7 bases between the two germline ends. This CDR3 region has 11 residues. Germline loops: CDR1 GTSNPN, CDR2 SVGIG (reference sequence). CDR3 region: CAWSVGAEQYF. CDR3 DNA sequence: TGTGCCTGGAGTGTAGGGGCAGAGCAGTACTTC.

V gene TRBV5-1 combines with J gene TRBJ2-1, with TRBD1 matching 8 bases. J was trimmed by 0 bases and V by 4 bases; bases with no gene match: 6. The CDR3 length is 16 residues. CDR1 and CDR2 (germline): SGHRS, YFSETQ. CDR3 in amino acids: CASSRAGGSSYNEQFF. CDR3 sequence (DNA): TGCGCCAGCAGCCGGGCAGGGGGCTCCTCCTACAATGAGCAGTTCTTC.

The rearrangement uses TRBV29-1 and TRBJ2-5; D unresolved. The V end lost 4 bases, the J end lost 2 bases, and 11 bases lay between the germline ends. Germline-derived CDR1 and CDR2 are SQVTM and ANQGSEA. CDR3 length equals 13 residues. CDR3 sequence (DNA): TGCAGCGTTGTAGGCAGACTTCAAGAGACCCAGTACTTC. As protein: CSVVGRLQETQYF.

The chain is built from TRBV3-1 (or the pseudogene TRBV3-2) and TRBJ2-3; possible D gene TRBD2, 5 bases. The CDR3 length is 15 residues. Trimming pared 4 bases from V and 0 bases from J, leaving 11 bases between. CDR1 is LGHDT, CDR2 YNNKEL, per germline (reference sequence). The CDR3 reads CASSPRTLSTDTQYF. CDR3 bases: TGTGCCAGCAGCCCGAGGACTCTAAGCACAGATACGCAGTATTTT.

This chain links TRBV5-4 with TRBJ2-3; the match to TRBD1 covers 9 bases. The germline gives CDR1 SGHNT, CDR2 YYREEE (reference sequence). J lost 0 bases, V lost 4 bases, and 3 bases had no gene match. CDR3 length: 15 residues. The CDR3 loop is CASSRQGVSTDTQYF. The DNA of the CDR3 is TGTGCCAGCAGCCGACAGGGGGTAAGCACAGATACGCAGTATTTT. Variable domain in full (rest from reference TRBV5-4 and TRBJ2-3): ETGVTQSPTHLIKTRGQQVTLRCSSQSGHNTVSWYQQALGQGPQFIFQYYREEENGRGNFPPRFSGLQFPNYSSELNVNALELDDSALYLCASSRQGVSTDTQYFGPGTRLTVL.

The rearrangement joins TRBV10-2 to TRBJ2-3, with TRBD1 matching 9 bases. CDR3 length equals 16 residues. Germline V CDR1 and CDR2: WSHSY, SAAADI. The ends lost 7 bases at V and 3 bases at J; junction bases unmatched: 11. The CDR3 region is CASNPIGTGITDTQYF. For the CDR3, the DNA is TGCGCCAGCAACCCCATTGGGACAGGGATTACAGATACGCAGTATTTT.

The chain has TRBV28 and TRBJ2-7; 9 bases fit TRBD2. V lost 6 bases, J lost 6 bases, and 12 bases stayed unmatched. The CDR3 covers 15 residues. In germline, CDR1 is MDHEN, CDR2 SYDVKM. The CDR3 bases are TGTGCCAGCAGCCAAAGTGGCGGGAGGGGGGGCGAGCAGTACTTC. This sequence encodes CASSQSGGRGGEQYF.

CDR3 DNA: TGTGCCAGCAGTTCAGGGGCCGGGGAGCTGTTTTTT. This sequence encodes CASSSGAGELFF. The chain is built from TRBV6-5 and TRBJ2-2; D is possibly TRBD1 (6 bases). The V end was cut by 4 bases, the J end by 6 bases, with 6 bases between. The CDR3 spans 12 residues. Germline CDR1 MNHEY, CDR2 SVGAGI.

CDR3 amino acids: CASSVLVGNTGELFF. CDR3 sequence (DNA): TGTGCCAGCAGCGTACTAGTCGGGAACACCGGGGAGCTGTTTTTT. The chain uses TRBV9 and TRBJ2-2; D is uncertain. Per the germline V gene, CDR1 is SGDLS and CDR2 is YYNGEE. V shed 1 base and J shed 1 base, with 8 bases lying between them. This CDR3 contains 15 residues.